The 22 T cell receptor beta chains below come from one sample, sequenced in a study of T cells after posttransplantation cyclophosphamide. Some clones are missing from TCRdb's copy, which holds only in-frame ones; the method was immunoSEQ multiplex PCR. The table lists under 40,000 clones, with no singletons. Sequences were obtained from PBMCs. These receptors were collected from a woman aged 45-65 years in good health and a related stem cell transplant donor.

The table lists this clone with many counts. This chain's CDR3 is CASSEAGTGLGYTF. The CDR3 nucleotides read TGTGCCAGCAGTGAAGCAGGGACAGGGCTTGGCTACACCTTC. The chain carries TRBV6-1 and TRBJ1-2; TRBD1 agrees at 9 bases. This CDR3 is built from 14 residues. Germline V lookup: CDR1 MNHNS, CDR2 SASEGT. The J segment lost 7 bases and the V segment lost 0 bases, leaving 3 bases of the junction unmatched.

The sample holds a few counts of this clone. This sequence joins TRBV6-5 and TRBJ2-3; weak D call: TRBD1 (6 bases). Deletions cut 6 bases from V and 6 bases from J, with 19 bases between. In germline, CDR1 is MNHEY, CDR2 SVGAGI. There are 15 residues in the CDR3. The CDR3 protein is CASSQGQPTTDTQYF. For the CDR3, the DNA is TGTGCCAGCAGCCAGGGACAACCAACGACCGATACGCAGTATTTT.

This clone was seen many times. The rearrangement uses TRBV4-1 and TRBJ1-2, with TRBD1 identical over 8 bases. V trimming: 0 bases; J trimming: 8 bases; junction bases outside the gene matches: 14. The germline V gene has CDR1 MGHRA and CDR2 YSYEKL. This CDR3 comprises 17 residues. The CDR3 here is CASSQDHDRGGKGGYTF. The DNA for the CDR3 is TGCGCCAGCAGCCAAGATCACGACAGGGGTGGGAAGGGCGGCTACACCTTC.

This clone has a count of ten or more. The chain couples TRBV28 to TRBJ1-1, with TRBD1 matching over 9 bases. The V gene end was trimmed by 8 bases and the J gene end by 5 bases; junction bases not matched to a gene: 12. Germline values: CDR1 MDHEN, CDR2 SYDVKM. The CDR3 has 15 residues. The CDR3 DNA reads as TGTGCCAGCTTCACCCAGACAGGGGGATGGACTGAAGCTTTCTTT. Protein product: CASFTQTGGWTEAFF.

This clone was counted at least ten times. CDR3 DNA sequence: TGTGCCAGCAGTTCCACCCTGGGACAGGCTAACACTGAAGCTTTCTTT. Its translation is CASSSTLGQANTEAFF. The chain couples TRBV6-2 or TRBV6-3 to TRBJ1-1; 8 bases are shared with TRBD1. Germline trimming cut 4 bases from V and 2 bases from J; bases unmatched to any gene: 9. The germline gives CDR1 MNHEY, CDR2 SVGEGT. The CDR3 length is 16 residues.

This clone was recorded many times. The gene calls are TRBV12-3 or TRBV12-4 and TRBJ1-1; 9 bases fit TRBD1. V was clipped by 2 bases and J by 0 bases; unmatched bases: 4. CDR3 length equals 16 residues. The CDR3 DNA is TGTGCCAGCAGTTTAACGGGGACAGGGTTGAACACTGAAGCTTTCTTT. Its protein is CASSLTGTGLNTEAFF.

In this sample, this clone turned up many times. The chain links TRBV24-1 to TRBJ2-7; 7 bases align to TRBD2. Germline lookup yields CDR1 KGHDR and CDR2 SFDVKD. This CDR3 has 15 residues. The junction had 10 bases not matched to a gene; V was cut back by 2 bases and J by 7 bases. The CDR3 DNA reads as TGTGCCACCAGTGATTCGAGCGGGGCTGACGGGGAGCAGTACTTC. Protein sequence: CATSDSSGADGEQYF.

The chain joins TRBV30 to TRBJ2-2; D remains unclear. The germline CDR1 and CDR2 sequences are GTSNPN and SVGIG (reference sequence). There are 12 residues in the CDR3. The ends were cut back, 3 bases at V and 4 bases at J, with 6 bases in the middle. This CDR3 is CAWRTGTGELFF. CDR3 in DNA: TGTGCCTGGAGGACGGGCACCGGGGAGCTGTTTTTT.

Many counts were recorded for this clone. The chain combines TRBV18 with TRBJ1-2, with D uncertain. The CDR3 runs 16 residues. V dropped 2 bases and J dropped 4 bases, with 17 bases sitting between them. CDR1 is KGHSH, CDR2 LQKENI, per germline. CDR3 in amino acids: CASSPNLGRQVYGYTF. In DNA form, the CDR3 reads TGTGCCAGCTCACCAAATCTAGGAAGGCAAGTCTATGGCTACACCTTC.

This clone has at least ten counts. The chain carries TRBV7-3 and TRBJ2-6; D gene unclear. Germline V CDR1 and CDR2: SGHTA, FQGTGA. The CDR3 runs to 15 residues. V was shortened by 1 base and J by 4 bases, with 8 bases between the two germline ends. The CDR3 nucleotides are TGTGCCAGCAGCTTAAATCAAGCCGGGGCCAACGTCCTGACTTTC. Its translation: CASSLNQAGANVLTF.

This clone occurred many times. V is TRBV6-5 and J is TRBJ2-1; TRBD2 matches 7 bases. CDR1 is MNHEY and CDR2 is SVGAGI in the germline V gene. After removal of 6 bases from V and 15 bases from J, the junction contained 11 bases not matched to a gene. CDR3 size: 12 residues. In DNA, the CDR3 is TGTGCCAGCAGCTCTAGCGGCCTTCCGTCGTTCTTC. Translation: CASSSSGLPSFF.

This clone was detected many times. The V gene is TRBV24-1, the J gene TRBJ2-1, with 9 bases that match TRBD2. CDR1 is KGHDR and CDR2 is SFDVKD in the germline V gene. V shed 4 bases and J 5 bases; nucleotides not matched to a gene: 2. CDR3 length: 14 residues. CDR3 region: CATSDQREDNEQFF. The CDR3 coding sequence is TGTGCCACCAGTGACCAGCGGGAGGACAATGAGCAGTTCTTC.

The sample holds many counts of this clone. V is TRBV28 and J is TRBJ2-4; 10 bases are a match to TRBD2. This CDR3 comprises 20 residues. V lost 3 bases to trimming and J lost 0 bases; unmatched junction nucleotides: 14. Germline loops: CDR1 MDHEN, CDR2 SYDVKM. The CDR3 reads CASSFPTSGRLGLAKNIQYF. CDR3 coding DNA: TGTGCCAGCAGTTTTCCGACTAGCGGGCGACTAGGATTAGCCAAAAACATTCAGTACTTC.

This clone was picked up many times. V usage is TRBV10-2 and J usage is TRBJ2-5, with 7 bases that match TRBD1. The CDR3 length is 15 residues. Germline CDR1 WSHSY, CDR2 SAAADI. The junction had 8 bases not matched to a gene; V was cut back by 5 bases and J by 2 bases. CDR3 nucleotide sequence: TGCGCCAGCAGTTGGACAGGAGCATTGCAAGAGACCCAGTACTTC. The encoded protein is CASSWTGALQETQYF.

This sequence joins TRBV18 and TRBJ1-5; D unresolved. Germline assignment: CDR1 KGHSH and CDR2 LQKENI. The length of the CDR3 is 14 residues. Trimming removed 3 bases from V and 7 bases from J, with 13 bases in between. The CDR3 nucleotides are TGTGCCAGCTCACCCCCGGGTTCTCGACAGCCCCAGCATTTT. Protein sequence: CASSPPGSRQPQHF.

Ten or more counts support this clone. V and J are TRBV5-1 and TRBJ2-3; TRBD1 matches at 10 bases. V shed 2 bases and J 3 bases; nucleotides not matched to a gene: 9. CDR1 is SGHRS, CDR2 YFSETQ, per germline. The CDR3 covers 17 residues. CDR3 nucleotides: TGCGCCAGCAGCTTAGGACAGGGGGATTCTGGAACAGATACGCAGTATTTT. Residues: CASSLGQGDSGTDTQYF.

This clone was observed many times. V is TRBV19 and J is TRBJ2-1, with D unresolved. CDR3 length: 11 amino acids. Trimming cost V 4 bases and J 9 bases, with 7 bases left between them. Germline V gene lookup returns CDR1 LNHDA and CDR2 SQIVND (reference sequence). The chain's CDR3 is CASSSRAEQFF. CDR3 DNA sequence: TGTGCCAGTAGTAGTAGGGCTGAGCAGTTCTTC.

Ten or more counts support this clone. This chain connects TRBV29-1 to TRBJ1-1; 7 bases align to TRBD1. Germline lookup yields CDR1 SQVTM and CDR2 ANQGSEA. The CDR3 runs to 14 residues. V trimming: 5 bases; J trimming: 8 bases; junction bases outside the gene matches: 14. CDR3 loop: CSVSTGASAGEAFF. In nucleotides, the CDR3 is TGCAGCGTTTCCACAGGGGCCTCGGCGGGGGAAGCTTTCTTT.

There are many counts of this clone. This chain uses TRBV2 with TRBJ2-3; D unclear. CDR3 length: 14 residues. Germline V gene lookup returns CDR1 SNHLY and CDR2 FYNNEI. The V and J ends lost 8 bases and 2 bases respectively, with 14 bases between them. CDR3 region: CASRWALNTDTQYF. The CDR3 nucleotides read TGTGCCAGCCGATGGGCCTTAAACACAGATACGCAGTATTTT.

In nucleotides, the CDR3 is TGCAGCGCGGGACATTTAGCCTCTAGCACAGATACGCAGTATTTT. Protein sequence: CSAGHLASSTDTQYF. The rearrangement uses TRBV29-1 and TRBJ2-3; tentatively, D is TRBD1 (6 bases). This CDR3 spans 15 amino acids. The germline V gene has CDR1 SQVTM and CDR2 ANQGSEA. Trimming took 7 bases from V and 0 from J, leaving 17 bases between them.

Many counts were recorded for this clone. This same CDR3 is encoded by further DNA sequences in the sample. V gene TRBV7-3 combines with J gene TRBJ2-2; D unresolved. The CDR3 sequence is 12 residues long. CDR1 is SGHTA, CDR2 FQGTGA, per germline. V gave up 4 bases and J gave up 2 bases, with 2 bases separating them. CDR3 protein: CASSSNTGELFF. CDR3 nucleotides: TGTGCCAGCAGCTCTAACACCGGGGAGCTGTTTTTT. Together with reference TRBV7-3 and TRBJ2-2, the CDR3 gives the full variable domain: GAGVSQTPSNKVTEKGKYVELRCDPISGHTALYWYRQSLGQGPEFLIYFQGTGAADDSGLPNDRFFAVRPEGSVSTLKIQRTERGDSAVYLCASSSNTGELFFGEGSRLTVL.

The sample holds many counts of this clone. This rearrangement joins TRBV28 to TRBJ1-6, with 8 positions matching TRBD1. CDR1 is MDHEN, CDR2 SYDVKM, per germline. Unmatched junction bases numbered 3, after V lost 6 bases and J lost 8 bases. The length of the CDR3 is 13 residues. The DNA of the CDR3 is TGTGCCAGCAGGGCAGGGGGCGATTCACCCCTCCACTTT. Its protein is CASRAGGDSPLHF.